Following are 31 T cell receptor beta chains from one sample sequenced in a study of shared clonotypes between healthy human individuals. Profiling relied on immunoSEQ multiplex PCR, and the TCRdb table lists in-frame clones only, not all of them. In the table there are some 450,000 clones, around 77% of which are singletons. Sequencing was performed on PBMCs. The receptors derive from a woman between 40 and 50 years old in good health. Some clones in this sample may be carry-over from other donors' samples.

The gene calls are TRBV27 and TRBJ1-2, with D unclear. Between the trimmed V and J ends, which lost 3 bases and 8 bases, there was a span of 19 bases. This CDR3 comprises 15 residues. Germline lookup yields CDR1 MNHEY and CDR2 SMNVEV (reference sequence). The CDR3 region is CASSLRQPAFGGYTF. The CDR3 coding sequence is TGTGCCAGCAGTTTGAGGCAGCCAGCCTTTGGGGGCTACACCTTC.

The rearrangement links TRBV30 to TRBJ2-7, with 9 bases fitting TRBD2. The CDR3 sequence is 16 residues long. The germline gives CDR1 GTSNPN, CDR2 SVGIG (reference sequence). V lost 4 bases, J lost 4 bases, and 14 bases stayed unmatched. CDR3 sequence reads: CAWTPMGAGGSYEQYF. The CDR3 DNA sequence: TGTGCCTGGACCCCTATGGGAGCGGGAGGATCGTACGAGCAGTACTTC.

Regarding this clone: With a far larger clone one base away, a read error is the likely cause. Different DNA sequences within this sample yield the same CDR3. This chain links TRBV28 with TRBJ2-5; 7 bases align to TRBD2. The germline gives CDR1 MDHEN, CDR2 SYDVKM. The CDR3 runs 15 residues. V was clipped by 5 bases and J by 14 bases; unmatched bases: 20. The CDR3 loop reads CASSTPTGGTHGQYF. DNA of the CDR3: TGTGCCAGCAGTACTCCCACCGGGGGGACCCATGGGCAATACTTC.

The chain has TRBV30 and TRBJ1-1; perhaps TRBD1 as D (5 bases). V lost 2 bases and J 1 base, leaving 11 bases between the germline ends. Germline values: CDR1 GTSNPN, CDR2 SVGIG (reference sequence). The CDR3 consists of 14 residues. The CDR3 is CAWSKGQPNTEAFF. CDR3 nucleotide sequence: TGTGCCTGGAGTAAAGGACAACCGAACACTGAAGCTTTCTTT.

The V call is TRBV30, the J call TRBJ1-2, with D possibly being TRBD1 (6 bases). The V end was cut by 0 bases, the J end by 4 bases, with 12 bases between. The germline V gene has CDR1 GTSNPN and CDR2 SVGIG (reference sequence). This CDR3 comprises 14 residues. The CDR3 reads CAWSVKGVGYGYTF. DNA for the CDR3: TGTGCCTGGAGTGTCAAGGGGGTAGGCTATGGCTACACCTTC. The variable domain in full, completed from reference TRBV30 and TRBJ1-2, reads SQTIHQWPATLVQPVGSPLSLECTVEGTSNPNLYWYRQAAGRGLQLLFYSVGIGQISSEVPQNLSASRPQDRQFILSSKKLLLSDSGFYLCAWSVKGVGYGYTFGSGTRLTVV.

This clone has just one count. The chain couples TRBV30 to TRBJ2-1; 11 bases align to TRBD2. Germline lookup yields CDR1 GTSNPN and CDR2 SVGIG (reference sequence). The CDR3 is made up of 15 amino acids. V lost 2 bases, J lost 7 bases, and 7 bases stayed unmatched. The CDR3 coding sequence is TGTGCCTGGAGTAAAGGGTTAGCGGGAGGGAATGAGCAGTTCTTC. This sequence encodes CAWSKGLAGGNEQFF.

The CDR3 DNA is TGTGCCAGCAGCTACGGACTAGCGGGAGGGGGTTACAATGAGCAGTTCTTC. Translating it yields CASSYGLAGGGYNEQFF. V is TRBV4-2 and J is TRBJ2-1, with 15 bases matching TRBD2. Trimming removed 5 bases from V and 4 bases from J; junction bases left unmatched: 6. Germline V gene data show CDR1 as LGHNA and CDR2 as YNFKEQ. The CDR3 totals 17 residues.

The V call is TRBV29-1, the J call TRBJ2-7; 9 nucleotides line up with TRBD2. The CDR3 runs to 13 residues. Trimming removed 6 bases from V and 3 bases from J; junction bases left unmatched: 6. Germline loops: CDR1 SQVTM, CDR2 ANQGSEA. The CDR3 here is CSVDSGSGYEQYF. In DNA, the CDR3 is TGCAGCGTCGATAGCGGGAGCGGCTACGAGCAGTACTTC.

This CDR3 reads CASSTWTSGNTGELFF. The CDR3 coding sequence is TGTGCCAGCAGTACCTGGACTAGCGGGAACACCGGGGAGCTGTTTTTT. The chain carries TRBV2 and TRBJ2-2, with TRBD2 identical over 10 bases. This CDR3 region has 16 residues. Trimming at V came to 5 bases and at J to 1 base, leaving 4 bases not matched to a gene. The germline gives CDR1 SNHLY, CDR2 FYNNEI. Full variable domain (remainder filled in from reference TRBV2 and TRBJ2-2): EPEVTQTPSHQVTQMGQEVILRCVPISNHLYFYWYRQILGQKVEFLVSFYNNEISEKSEIFDDQFSVERPDGSNFTLKIRSTKLEDSAMYFCASSTWTSGNTGELFFGEGSRLTVL.

Of note for this clone: This likely stems from a read error, as it lies one base from a far larger clone. This chain joins TRBV9 and TRBJ2-7, with 9 bases lining up with TRBD2. V dropped 4 bases and J dropped 2; count of bases not matched to a gene: 7. CDR1 and CDR2 (germline): SGDLS, YYNGEE. This CDR3 has 15 amino acids. The CDR3: CASSRTSERPYEQYF. DNA of the CDR3: TGTGCCAGCAGCCGGACTAGCGAGCGGCCCTACGAGCAGTACTTC.

The V and J genes are TRBV7-8 and TRBJ1-1, with D perhaps TRBD1 (5 bases). Trimming removed 4 bases at V and 3 bases at J, with 21 bases between. CDR3 length: 17 amino acids. CDR1 is SGHVS, CDR2 FQNEAQ, per germline. In DNA form, the CDR3 reads TGTGCCAGCAGCTCCACCACCGGGGGGAGGGTGGACACTGAAGCTTTCTTT. Its translation: CASSSTTGGRVDTEAFF.

The CDR3 nucleotides are TGTGCCAGCAGCCGAGAAGTCCGGGACAGGGTATTTGGGGCCAACGTCCTGACTTTC. Protein: CASSREVRDRVFGANVLTF. This chain connects TRBV4-2 to TRBJ2-6; TRBD1 matches 9 bases. V was pared by 4 bases and J by 3 bases, with 13 bases of the junction left unmatched. The germline gives CDR1 LGHNA, CDR2 YNFKEQ. This CDR3 is 19 amino acids long.

The chain uses TRBV5-1 and TRBJ2-1; 7 nucleotides line up with TRBD2. The CDR3 has 15 amino acids. CDR1 is SGHRS and CDR2 is YFSETQ in the germline V gene. V was pared by 0 bases and J by 6 bases, with 6 bases of the junction left unmatched. The CDR3 coding sequence is TGCGCCAGCAGCTTGGTCTTATCGGGGGGCAATGAGCAGTTCTTC. It codes for CASSLVLSGGNEQFF.

This sequence joins TRBV28 and TRBJ1-4, with no clear D. V was cut by 2 bases and J by 0 bases, with 10 bases left in between. The germline gives CDR1 MDHEN, CDR2 SYDVKM. The CDR3 covers 16 residues. The CDR3 DNA sequence: TGTGCCAGCAGTTTAATTATGGGAGCAACTAATGAAAAACTGTTTTTT. Its translation: CASSLIMGATNEKLFF.

As concerns this clone: One end of the junction varies from germline; a read error may be responsible. This chain links TRBV15 with TRBJ1-1; 7 bases are shared with TRBD1. Germline V lookup: CDR1 LNHNV, CDR2 YYDKDF (reference sequence). The CDR3 extends over 14 amino acids. Here the CDR3 reads CVTSRDSLNTEAFF. For the CDR3, the DNA is TGTGTCACCAGCCGGGACAGTTTGAACACTGAAGCTTTCTTT.

The chain uses TRBV2 and TRBJ1-5; no definite D call. Trimming stripped 1 base from V and 7 bases from J, with 11 bases between. The V gene's germline CDR1 is SNHLY and CDR2 FYNNEI. The CDR3 is 14 residues long. The chain's CDR3 is CASSEGRGVQPQHF. The CDR3 DNA reads TGTGCCAGCAGTGAAGGCCGGGGAGTACAGCCCCAGCATTTT.

This chain uses TRBV27 with TRBJ2-1, with 7 bases that match TRBD2. Germline CDR1 reads MNHEY; CDR2 reads SMNVEV (reference sequence). The CDR3 length is 15 residues. V gave up 6 bases and J gave up 7 bases; unmatched junction bases: 12. The DNA of the CDR3 is TGTGCCAGCAGCCCCGCTGCGGGAGTGGGTAATGAGCAGTTCTTC. As protein: CASSPAAGVGNEQFF.

CDR3 in DNA: TGTGCCAGCAGCTTAATGGGAGCGGGAGTGAGGACCGGGGAGCTGTTTTTT. It yields the protein CASSLMGAGVRTGELFF. The chain employs TRBV11-3 and TRBJ2-2; 8 bases are shared with TRBD2. The CDR3 sequence is 17 residues long. Trimming took 2 bases from V and 5 from J; bases not matched to a gene: 10. Germline V gives CDR1 SGHNT, CDR2 YENEEA.

The V call is TRBV7-2, the J call TRBJ2-7; D gene unclear. CDR1 and CDR2 from the germline V gene are SGHTA and FQGNSA. This CDR3 region has 12 residues. The V end was cut by 5 bases, the J end by 6 bases, with 11 bases between. This CDR3 is CASSPPSLEQYF. The CDR3 DNA is TGTGCCAGCAGCCCCCCTTCTCTCGAGCAGTACTTC.

The sample holds a few counts of this clone. V is TRBV11-2 and J is TRBJ2-1; 7 nucleotides agree with TRBD1. Germline CDR1 SGHAT, CDR2 FQNNGV. The CDR3 contains 13 residues. The V and J ends lost 5 bases and 9 bases, in that order; junction bases with no gene match: 7. CDR3 protein: CASSPNPGGEQFF. The CDR3 DNA reads as TGTGCCAGCAGCCCCAACCCAGGGGGTGAGCAGTTCTTC. Supplemented by reference TRBV11-2 and TRBJ2-1, the full variable domain reads EAGVAQSPRYKIIEKRQSVAFWCNPISGHATLYWYQQILGQGPKLLIQFQNNGVVDDSQLPKDRFSAERLKGVDSTLKIQPAKLEDSAVYLCASSPNPGGEQFFGPGTRLTVL.

This clone was counted a single time. This is likely an artifact of a read error, given a far larger clone one base away. The chain links TRBV30 to TRBJ1-1, with 8 bases fitting TRBD1. The germline CDR1 and CDR2 sequences are GTSNPN and SVGIG (reference sequence). This CDR3 contains 13 residues. CDR3 sequence (DNA): TGTGCCTGGGAAGGGAAGAGGACAGGGAGAGCTTCCTTT. Amino acid sequence: CAWEGKRTGRASF.

For the CDR3, the DNA is TGTGCCAGCAGCTTAGTACAGGGCGAGAGCTACGAGCAGTACTTC. Translation: CASSLVQGESYEQYF. The chain links TRBV7-8 to TRBJ2-7, with a possible D match to TRBD1 (6 bases). The CDR3 loop spans 15 amino acids. The germline V gene has CDR1 SGHVS and CDR2 FQNEAQ. V was trimmed by 1 base and J by 3 bases, leaving 13 bases between them.

The rearrangement joins TRBV12-1 to TRBJ1-1; the D call of TRBD1 is as the table states it, not checked on the DNA. TRBV12-1 is listed as a pseudogene. The length of the CDR3 is 13 residues. This CDR3 is CASSCDRETEAFF. CDR3 in DNA: TGTGCCAGCAGCTGCGACAGGGAAACTGAAGCTTTCTTT.

This chain joins TRBV27 and TRBJ2-3; 7 bases fit TRBD1. The CDR3 runs 16 residues. Germline lookup yields CDR1 MNHEY and CDR2 SMNVEV (reference sequence). With 4 bases clipped from V and 0 bases from J, the junction kept 7 bases outside the gene matches. The CDR3 reads CASSSRKGASTDTQYF. The CDR3 bases are TGTGCCAGCAGTTCAAGGAAGGGGGCTAGCACAGATACGCAGTATTTT.

V is TRBV9 and J is TRBJ2-7; D is perhaps TRBD1 (5 bases). Trimming stripped 7 bases from V and 0 bases from J, with 11 bases between. This CDR3 has 13 residues. Germline-derived CDR1 and CDR2 are SGDLS and YYNGEE. CDR3 nucleotides: TGTGCCAGCGGTAGTGACAGCTCCTACGAGCAGTACTTC. Protein: CASGSDSSYEQYF. Together with reference TRBV9 and TRBJ2-7, the CDR3 gives the full variable domain: DSGVTQTPKHLITATGQRVTLRCSPRSGDLSVYWYQQSLDQGLQFLIQYYNGEERAKGNILERFSAQQFPDLHSELNLSSLELGDSALYFCASGSDSSYEQYFGPGTRLTVT.

A remark on this clone: A far larger clone is off by one base, so a read error is likely. The V and J genes are TRBV28 and TRBJ2-7; D is perhaps TRBD1 or TRBD2 (5 bases each). Germline V gene data show CDR1 as MDHEN and CDR2 as SYDVKM. This CDR3 is 16 amino acids long. The ends were cut back, 4 bases at V and 6 bases at J, with 22 bases in the middle. This chain's CDR3 is CASSSRDPPTEFEQYF. The CDR3 region has the DNA TGTGCCAGCAGTTCCAGGGACCCTCCCACTGAGTTCGAGCAGTACTTC.

This clone was counted only a few times. V usage is TRBV9 and J usage is TRBJ2-5; D is ambiguous. The CDR3 consists of 14 residues. CDR1 is SGDLS, CDR2 YYNGEE, per germline. Trimming removed 3 bases from V and 1 base from J, with 10 bases in between. Here the CDR3 DNA reads TGTGCCAGCAGCGCAGGAGCCTTCCAAGAGACCCAGTACTTC. This sequence encodes CASSAGAFQETQYF.

CDR3 bases: TGTGCCAGCAGCACTAGGGGGGTGCAACAAGAGACCCAGTACTTC. Protein product: CASSTRGVQQETQYF. The chain combines TRBV11-2 with TRBJ2-5; D is possibly TRBD1 or TRBD2 (6 bases each). Germline CDR1 is SGHAT and CDR2 is FQNNGV. The CDR3 sequence is 15 residues long. V was pared by 5 bases and J by 2 bases, with 15 bases between.

The chain links TRBV5-1 to TRBJ2-1, with TRBD2 matching over 10 bases. Germline values: CDR1 SGHRS, CDR2 YFSETQ. There are 16 residues in the CDR3. V lost 4 bases to trimming and J lost 5 bases; unmatched junction nucleotides: 9. The CDR3 loop is CASSPGTSESHNEQFF. The CDR3 DNA follows: TGCGCCAGCAGCCCCGGGACTAGCGAGTCTCACAATGAGCAGTTCTTC.

This chain uses TRBV7-8 with TRBJ2-2; 9 bases map to TRBD1. Per the germline V gene, CDR1 is SGHVS and CDR2 is FQNEAQ. CDR3 length equals 17 residues. J lost 3 bases, V lost 2 bases, and 7 bases had no gene match. The chain's CDR3 is CASSLLVGTGYTGELFF. For the CDR3, the DNA is TGTGCCAGCAGCTTACTCGTTGGGACAGGGTACACCGGGGAGCTGTTTTTT.

The chain couples TRBV18 to TRBJ2-2; the D is unclear. V dropped 4 bases and J dropped 0 bases, with 6 bases sitting between them. In germline, CDR1 is KGHSH, CDR2 LQKENI. CDR3 length: 14 amino acids. The CDR3 region is CASSQGSNTGELFF. CDR3 bases: TGTGCCAGCTCACAGGGTTCGAACACCGGGGAGCTGTTTTTT. Looking up the rest from reference TRBV18 and TRBJ2-2 gives the full variable domain: NAGVMQNPRHLVRRRGQEARLRCSPMKGHSHVYWYRQLPEEGLKFMVYLQKENIIDESGMPKERFSAEFPKEGPSILRIQQVVRGDSAAYFCASSQGSNTGELFFGEGSRLTVL.